The subject of this entry is one T cell receptor (beta chain). One end of the junction is discordant with germline, which a read error may explain. MiXCR, applied by TCRdb to the RT-PCR reads, yields one record per CDR3 protein. The table lists about 700,000 distinct CDR3 sequences, over 12% of them singletons, with just over 3.5% in the top ten. CDR1 and CDR2 (germline): LGHNA, YNFKEQ. The CDR3 extends over 19 amino acids. Sequenced material: memory CD4+ T cells from blood. The source is a female donor in good health, serving as a healthy control. The V gene is TRBV4-2, the J gene TRBJ2-3; 8 nucleotides match TRBD2. CDR3: CANSQGGPAGEGSTDTQYF. Written as DNA, the CDR3 is TGTGCCAACAGCCAGGGAGGTCCAGCGGGAGAGGGGTCGACAGATACGCAGTATTTT.